This T cell receptor (beta chain) was obtained from a study of technical replicates of blood from a handful of donors. Using immunoSEQ multiplex PCR, the repertoire was profiled, and TCRdb retains in-frame clones only, with some absent. The table records more than 55,000 clones, more than 85% of them present only once. V lost 0 bases and J lost 9, with 21 bases in between. The CDR3 consists of 17 residues. CDR1 and CDR2 (germline): LGHNA, YNFKEQ. The clonotype was recovered from a human donor in good health. Some clones in this sample may be carry-over from other donors' samples. The sample consisted of PBMCs. The chain links TRBV4-2 to TRBJ2-1, with D tentatively TRBD2 (5 bases). The DNA of the CDR3 is TGTGCCAGCAGCCAAGATCCCCCCAGCCGGGTGGCGGGTGAGCAGTTCTTC. Translating gives CASSQDPPSRVAGEQFF.